The TCR beta chain under discussion was sequenced for a study of shared clonotypes between healthy human individuals. As defined, naive CD8 cells were CD45RO-negative and positively selected for CCR7, with terminally differentiated effector memory CD45RA+ cells excluded. The CDR3 length is 16 residues. Trimming took 0 bases from V and 5 from J; bases not matched to a gene: 9. CDR1 is SGHVS, CDR2 FNYEAQ, per germline. The repertoire was sequenced with immunoSEQ multiplex PCR; TCRdb's copy has only in-frame clones and lacks some. The sample lists about 2 million clones, 85% to 95% occurring once. This TCR was sampled from a man younger than 30 in good health. Sequenced: naive CD8+ T cells sorted from blood. The V and J genes are TRBV7-6 and TRBJ2-5; 7 nucleotides line up with TRBD1. The CDR3 loop reads CASSLAVTDRVETQYF. The CDR3 DNA sequence: TGTGCCAGCAGCTTAGCGGTCACCGACAGGGTTGAGACCCAGTACTTC.